These T cell receptor beta chains were read from a single sample in a study of regulatory T cells in long-lasting Graves disease. TCRdb reprocessed the multiplex PCR reads via MiXCR and lists one record per CDR3 protein. Of hundreds of thousands of distinct CDR3 sequences listed, less than 20% are singletons. The sequencing here drew on peripheral blood mononuclear cells (PBMCs), taken at new diagnosis, from a patient treated with antithyroid drugs. These TCRs come from a female donor with Graves disease. CDR3s include the opening cysteine and the closing phenylalanine or tryptophan. D genes are given only for firm matches. Size is omitted from some rows. Given values are once, few, many or a class for expanded clones.

clone_size j_call v_call cdr3_length d_call cdr3_aa cdr3_nt
many TRBJ2-7 TRBV5-1 15 TRBD2 CASSLRRGSSYEQYF TGCGCCAGCAGCTTGAGGCGGGGGAGCTCCTACGAGCAGTACTTC
- TRBJ2-6 TRBV20-1 16 TRBD2 CSASGGGLSGANVLTF TGCAGTGCTAGCGGCGGGGGTCTCTCTGGGGCCAACGTCCTGACTTTC
many TRBJ1-2 TRBV3-1 13 TRBD1 CASSRQGNYGYTF TGTGCCAGCAGCCGACAGGGGAACTATGGCTACACCTTC
many TRBJ2-5 TRBV6-5 15 TRBD1 CASSLPDRGRDPQYF TGTGCCAGCAGTTTGCCGGACAGGGGGCGTGACCCCCAGTACTTC
- TRBJ2-3 TRBV7-9 14 - CASSYELAADTQYF TGTGCCAGCAGCTATGAATTAGCTGCAGATACGCAGTATTTT
many TRBJ2-6 TRBV2 14 - CASIYPSGANVLTF TGTGCCAGCATATACCCCTCTGGGGCCAACGTCCTGACTTTC
medium-sized TRBJ2-1 TRBV20-1 14 TRBD2 CSARGTSEHNEQFF TGCAGTGCTAGAGGAACTAGCGAGCACAATGAGCAGTTCTTC
many TRBJ2-7 TRBV20-1 15 - CSAHVGTGERNEQYF TGCAGTGCCCACGTTGGGACCGGAGAAAGAAACGAGCAGTACTTC
many TRBJ2-1 TRBV27 22 TRBD2 CASSYYPPGLAGVRRGFNEQFF TGTGCCAGCAGTTACTACCCCCCGGGACTAGCGGGGGTCCGCAGGGGATTCAATGAGCAGTTCTTC
few TRBJ2-2 TRBV20-1 17 TRBD2 CSARDRRTSGAPGELFF TGCAGTGCTAGAGATCGTAGAACTAGCGGGGCCCCCGGGGAGCTGTTTTTT
- TRBJ2-7 TRBV19 14 - CASSMLGGNYEQYF TGTGCCAGTAGTATGCTTGGGGGAAACTACGAGCAGTACTTC
many TRBJ2-4 TRBV6-1 15 - CASSHNPGTKNIQYF TGTGCCAGCAGCCACAACCCCGGGACCAAAAACATTCAGTACTTC
- TRBJ2-2 TRBV6-5 13 - CASSYSVSGELFF TGTGCCAGCAGTTACTCCGTATCCGGGGAGCTGTTTTTT
many TRBJ2-3 TRBV7-6 12 - CASSNVRDTQYF TGTGCCAGCAGCAACGTCCGAGATACGCAGTATTTT
many TRBJ2-3 TRBV5-1 14 TRBD1 CASSGQGNTDTQYF TGCGCCAGCAGCGGACAGGGCAACACAGATACGCAGTATTTT
many TRBJ2-7 TRBV3-1 13 - CASSQVFSYEQYF TGTGCCAGCAGCCAGGTATTCTCCTACGAGCAGTACTTC
- TRBJ1-5 TRBV29-1 17 TRBD1 CSVVLHGTGVRNQPQHF TGCAGCGTTGTATTGCATGGGACAGGGGTGAGGAATCAGCCCCAGCATTTT
many TRBJ1-2 TRBV6-2/TRBV6-3 13 - CASSSGDLYGYTF TGTGCCAGCAGTTCGGGGGATCTGTATGGCTACACCTTC
few TRBJ2-3 TRBV20-1 15 - CSARGEGLETDTQYF TGCAGTGCTAGAGGGGAAGGACTGGAAACAGATACGCAGTATTTT
many TRBJ1-2 TRBV27 15 TRBD1 CASSPIRGTDYGYTF TGTGCCAGCAGCCCAATCCGAGGGACAGACTATGGCTACACCTTC
few TRBJ2-5 TRBV19 13 - CASSPVSQETQYF TGTGCCAGTAGCCCGGTTAGCCAAGAGACCCAGTACTTC
few TRBJ2-1 TRBV9 16 TRBD2 CASSVGLAGERNEQFF TGTGCCAGCAGCGTAGGCCTAGCGGGAGAGAGAAATGAGCAGTTCTTC
many TRBJ1-3 TRBV4-2 17 TRBD1 CASSQDLNRGPGNTIYF TGTGCCAGCAGCCAAGATCTTAACAGGGGGCCTGGAAACACCATATATTTT
many TRBJ1-6 TRBV10-1 13 - CASSEGVHSPLHF TGCGCCAGCAGTGAGGGTGTGCATTCACCCCTCCACTTT
- TRBJ2-5 TRBV7-9 15 TRBD2 CASSYWTSGRANQYF TGTGCCAGCAGCTATTGGACTAGCGGGAGGGCTAACCAGTACTTC
- TRBJ2-1 TRBV7-2 12 - CASSYLVNEQFF TGTGCCAGCAGCTACCTCGTGAATGAGCAGTTCTTC
many TRBJ2-5 TRBV7-9 13 - CASSLALQETQYF TGTGCCAGCAGCCTCGCCCTTCAAGAGACCCAGTACTTC
many TRBJ1-1 TRBV7-9 15 - CASSPSGNMNTEAFF TGTGCCAGCAGCCCTTCCGGTAACATGAACACTGAAGCTTTCTTT
- TRBJ2-3 TRBV5-1 16 TRBD2 CASSFGTSGSPDTQYF TGCGCCAGCAGCTTCGGGACTAGCGGGAGTCCAGATACGCAGTATTTT
few TRBJ2-1 TRBV6-1 16 - CASLRETGGIYNEQFF TGTGCCAGCCTTAGGGAGACAGGAGGGATTTACAATGAGCAGTTCTTC
few TRBJ1-5 TRBV14 17 TRBD1 CASSQAQGNSRNQPQHF TGTGCCAGCAGCCAAGCACAGGGGAACTCTCGCAATCAGCCCCAGCATTTT
many TRBJ2-7 TRBV11-2 12 - CASSENFYEQYF TGTGCCAGCAGCGAAAACTTCTACGAGCAGTACTTC